A single sample is the source of the 26 T cell receptor beta chains below, sequenced in a study of blood T cell repertoires in COVID-19. Sequenced by immunoSEQ multiplex PCR; TCRdb stores in-frame clones only, minus some. The sample holds about 120,000 clones, around nine tenths seen once. Sequenced input: peripheral blood. These receptors were taken from an older woman with COVID-19, enrolled during active disease.

This clone has just a few counts. The rearrangement uses TRBV5-6 and TRBJ1-5, with D maybe TRBD1 (5 bases). V lost 3 bases and J 2 bases, leaving 21 bases between the germline ends. The length of the CDR3 is 18 residues. CDR1 SGHDT and CDR2 YYEEEE come from the germline V gene. The CDR3 coding sequence is TGTGCCAGCAGCTCGTTGGGGGGAAACGATAATCGCAATCAGCCCCAGCATTTT. Translated, it gives CASSSLGGNDNRNQPQHF.

This chain uses TRBV27 with TRBJ2-3; possibly TRBD2 for D (6 bases). V was shortened by 6 bases and J by 5 bases, with 12 bases between the two germline ends. The CDR3 totals 13 residues. The germline V gene encodes CDR1 MNHEY and CDR2 SMNVEV (reference sequence). The CDR3 coding sequence is TGTGCCAGCAGCCCAACGGGGGTAGATACGCAGTATTTT. Protein product: CASSPTGVDTQYF.

The count of this clone is one. The chain carries TRBV3-1 (or the pseudogene TRBV3-2) and TRBJ1-2; no clear D. The CDR3 is 14 residues long. V shed 2 bases and J shed 7 bases, with 14 bases lying between them. Germline V gene lookup returns CDR1 LGHDT and CDR2 YNNKEL (reference sequence). The CDR3 sequence is CASSQSAAGSGYTF. The CDR3 DNA follows: TGTGCCAGCAGCCAATCAGCGGCCGGGTCTGGCTACACCTTC.

Points on this clone: The junction departs from germline at one end; a sequencing error may be responsible. CDR3 sequence reads: CASSNPGQGFNPDF. In DNA, the CDR3 is TGTGCCAGCAGTAATCCGGGACAGGGATTCAACCCGGACTTC. V and J are TRBV6-5 and TRBJ2-5; 9 nucleotides align to TRBD1. Germline V gene lookup returns CDR1 MNHEY and CDR2 SVGAGI. CDR3 length: 14 amino acids.

The CDR3 DNA follows: TGTGCCTGGAGTGTACAGTCACGCTATGGCTACACCTTC. Translation gives CAWSVQSRYGYTF. This chain links TRBV30 with TRBJ1-2, with D unclear. The V gene lost 0 bases and the J gene lost 4 bases, with 9 bases spanning the gap. The CDR3 length is 13 residues. Germline CDR1 reads GTSNPN; CDR2 reads SVGIG (reference sequence).

The chain employs TRBV5-1 and TRBJ2-5; 8 nucleotides agree with TRBD1. Germline loops: CDR1 SGHRS, CDR2 YFSETQ. This CDR3 has 14 amino acids. The trim removed 2 bases at V and 5 bases at J, leaving 5 bases unmatched. The CDR3, as DNA: TGCGCCAGCAGCTTCCAGGGGGCTTGGGAGACCCAGTACTTC. This encodes CASSFQGAWETQYF.

The chain employs TRBV5-1 and TRBJ2-3; 8 bases are shared with TRBD1. The CDR3 extends over 16 amino acids. Per germline, CDR1 SGHRS and CDR2 YFSETQ. The V and J ends lost 2 bases and 2 bases, in that order; junction bases with no gene match: 7. CDR3 region: CASSFTRTGITDTQYF. The DNA of the CDR3 is TGCGCCAGCAGCTTTACTAGGACAGGGATCACAGATACGCAGTATTTT.

The V and J genes are TRBV28 and TRBJ1-5, with D unclear. The germline CDR1 and CDR2 sequences are MDHEN and SYDVKM. The V end was cut by 5 bases, the J end by 3 bases, with 5 bases between. The CDR3 sequence is 12 residues long. The chain's CDR3 is CASSQANQPQHF. The CDR3 DNA sequence: TGTGCCAGCAGTCAGGCCAATCAGCCCCAGCATTTT. The complete variable domain, with remaining parts taken from reference TRBV28 and TRBJ1-5, reads DVKVTQSSRYLVKRTGEKVFLECVQDMDHENMFWYRQDPGLGLRLIYFSYDVKMKEKGDIPEGYSVSREKKERFSLILESASTNQTSMYLCASSQANQPQHFGDGTRLSIL.

The rearrangement links TRBV10-1 to TRBJ1-6, with TRBD1 identical over 11 bases. The J segment lost 17 bases and the V segment lost 2 bases, leaving 5 bases of the junction unmatched. There are 13 residues in the CDR3. Germline-derived CDR1 and CDR2 are WNHNN and SYGVQD (reference sequence). CDR3 nucleotide sequence: TGCGCCAGCAGTGAGACTGGACAGGGGGCTTTCCACTTT. Protein product: CASSETGQGAFHF.

V usage is TRBV7-8 and J usage is TRBJ2-1; 9 positions match TRBD2. V was clipped by 4 bases and J by 8 bases; unmatched bases: 9. CDR1 SGHVS and CDR2 FQNEAQ come from the germline V gene. The length of the CDR3 is 15 residues. The CDR3 loop is CASSWGGLALDEQFF. In DNA, the CDR3 is TGTGCCAGCAGCTGGGGTGGACTAGCGTTGGATGAGCAGTTCTTC.

This chain links TRBV18 with TRBJ1-1; D is uncertain. Germline loops: CDR1 KGHSH, CDR2 LQKENI. V was pared by 3 bases and J by 1 base, with 6 bases between. The CDR3 is made up of 13 amino acids. In DNA form, the CDR3 reads TGTGCCAGCTCACCGGGCAAGAACACTGAAGCTTTCTTT. Its protein product is CASSPGKNTEAFF.

V usage is TRBV9 and J usage is TRBJ2-5; 14 bases are a match to TRBD2. Trimming at V came to 3 bases and at J to 7 bases, leaving 5 bases not matched to a gene. CDR1 and CDR2 from the germline V gene are SGDLS and YYNGEE. This CDR3 is 15 amino acids long. The CDR3 protein is CASSGLAGGPGTQYF. The CDR3 DNA sequence: TGTGCCAGCAGCGGACTAGCGGGGGGGCCCGGGACCCAGTACTTC.

V and J are TRBV18 and TRBJ1-1; TRBD1 matches 7 bases. CDR3 length: 16 amino acids. J was trimmed by 1 base and V by 6 bases; bases with no gene match: 11. Germline V gene sequence: CDR1 KGHSH, CDR2 LQKENI. CDR3 sequence (DNA): TGTGCCAGCTCCCGAATAGGGGGCACGGGGAACACTGAAGCTTTCTTT. Translating gives CASSRIGGTGNTEAFF.

This clone was observed a single time. The chain recombines TRBV6-2 or TRBV6-3 with TRBJ1-2; 9 bases are a match to TRBD1. Germline CDR1 is MNHEY and CDR2 is SVGEGT. Trimming took 4 bases from V and 6 from J; bases not matched to a gene: 6. CDR3 length equals 14 residues. CDR3 residues: CASSLQGATNGYTF. The DNA of the CDR3 is TGTGCCAGCAGTTTACAGGGGGCGACGAATGGCTACACCTTC.

The chain recombines TRBV19 with TRBJ1-2; 9 nucleotides match TRBD1. CDR3 size: 14 residues. Germline V gives CDR1 LNHDA, CDR2 SQIVND (reference sequence). V trimming: 6 bases; J trimming: 8 bases; junction bases outside the gene matches: 10. Here the CDR3 DNA reads TGTGCCAGTAGACCCCCTTGGGACAGGGAGGGCTACACCTTC. It is translated as CASRPPWDREGYTF.

The gene calls are TRBV19 and TRBJ2-3; 11 bases are shared with TRBD2. Germline CDR1 and CDR2: LNHDA and SQIVND (reference sequence). This CDR3 is built from 15 residues. The V and J ends lost 4 bases and 0 bases, in that order; junction bases with no gene match: 0. The CDR3 reads CASSTSGGSTDTQYF. Written as DNA, the CDR3 is TGTGCCAGTAGTACTAGCGGGGGGAGCACAGATACGCAGTATTTT.

The V gene is TRBV2, the J gene TRBJ1-2; D might be TRBD1 (5 bases). Germline CDR1 and CDR2: SNHLY and FYNNEI. The V and J ends lost 2 bases and 8 bases respectively, with 15 bases between them. The CDR3 consists of 14 residues. CDR3 region: CASSEIGARAGYTF. Written as DNA, the CDR3 is TGTGCCAGCAGTGAAATAGGGGCTAGAGCCGGCTACACCTTC.

The chain joins TRBV7-2 to TRBJ1-2; D possibly corresponds to TRBD1 (5 bases). Germline CDR1 SGHTA, CDR2 FQGNSA. Trimming stripped 3 bases from V and 2 bases from J, with 10 bases between. The CDR3 covers 14 residues. CDR3: CASSFSTDNYGYTF. In nucleotides, the CDR3 is TGTGCCAGCAGCTTCTCGACAGACAACTATGGCTACACCTTC.

This clone was picked up one time. The chain is built from TRBV5-4 and TRBJ2-3; possibly TRBD2 for D (6 bases). V was cut by 4 bases and J by 0 bases, with 12 bases left in between. CDR1 SGHNT and CDR2 YYREEE come from the germline V gene (reference sequence). The CDR3 is made up of 15 amino acids. The CDR3 nucleotides are TGTGCCAGCAGCCCCGGGGGTGCTAGCACAGATACGCAGTATTTT. This gives the protein CASSPGGASTDTQYF.

The rearrangement uses TRBV18 and TRBJ1-6; D remains ambiguous. The CDR3 covers 16 residues. Germline loops: CDR1 KGHSH, CDR2 LQKENI. V lost 1 base to trimming and J lost 9 bases, with 16 bases between them. CDR3 sequence reads: CASSPRETPKGSPLHF. CDR3 nucleotide sequence: TGTGCCAGCTCACCACGGGAGACACCTAAGGGTTCACCCCTCCACTTT.

CDR3 sequence: CASRDRGGTEAFF. As DNA, the CDR3 is TGTGCCAGTAGGGACAGGGGCGGGACTGAAGCTTTCTTT. The chain carries TRBV19 and TRBJ1-1, with 9 bases that match TRBD1. The CDR3 has 13 residues. The germline V gene encodes CDR1 LNHDA and CDR2 SQIVND (reference sequence). V lost 6 bases to trimming and J lost 5 bases; unmatched junction nucleotides: 4. Looking up the rest from reference TRBV19 and TRBJ1-1 gives the full variable domain: DGGITQSPKYLFRKEGQNVTLSCEQNLNHDAMYWYRQDPGQGLRLIYYSQIVNDFQKGDIAEGYSVSREKKESFPLTVTSAQKNPTAFYLCASRDRGGTEAFFGQGTRLTVV.

On this clone: At one of its ends the junction is not consistent with the germline gene, which may arise from a read error. The CDR3 DNA reads as TGTGCCAGCAGCCAAGGCCGAGTTGGGAGGGGATGGATCTTC. Protein sequence: CASSQGRVGRGWIF. The rearrangement uses TRBV3-1 (or the pseudogene TRBV3-2) and TRBJ2-1, with 7 bases lining up with TRBD2. Germline-derived CDR1 and CDR2 are LGHDT and YNNKEL (reference sequence). This CDR3 is 14 amino acids long.

This sequence joins TRBV9 and TRBJ1-2, with a weak D call TRBD1 (5 bases). V lost 4 bases and J lost 7, with 17 bases in between. CDR1 is SGDLS and CDR2 is YYNGEE in the germline V gene. The CDR3 totals 14 residues. The CDR3 protein is CASSPRQGPSGYTF. The CDR3 coding sequence is TGTGCCAGCAGCCCACGCCAGGGTCCTTCTGGCTACACCTTC.

The chain links TRBV5-1 to TRBJ2-2; 11 bases agree with TRBD2. Germline V gene sequence: CDR1 SGHRS, CDR2 YFSETQ. The length of the CDR3 is 15 residues. With V trimmed by 8 bases and J by 5 bases, 8 bases remained unmatched. DNA of the CDR3: TGCGCCAGTGGGCCCGGGACTAGCGGAACCGGGGAGCTGTTTTTT. It encodes CASGPGTSGTGELFF.

The count of this clone is one. The V gene is TRBV10-3, the J gene TRBJ2-7; TRBD1 aligns across 7 bases. Trimming at V came to 6 bases and at J to 1 base, leaving 3 bases not matched to a gene. Germline V gives CDR1 ENHRY, CDR2 SYGVKD. CDR3 length: 13 amino acids. The CDR3 sequence is CAISPTGSYEQYF. The CDR3 DNA reads TGTGCCATCAGCCCGACAGGGTCCTACGAGCAGTACTTC.

The gene calls are TRBV30 and TRBJ1-4, with D uncertain. Germline V gene lookup returns CDR1 GTSNPN and CDR2 SVGIG (reference sequence). The CDR3 is 14 amino acids. Trimming removed 0 bases from V and 2 bases from J, with 7 bases in between. The CDR3 loop reads CAWSVAGTNEKLFF. In DNA, the CDR3 is TGTGCCTGGAGTGTGGCGGGGACTAATGAAAAACTGTTTTTT.